The 4 T cell receptor beta chains in this list originate from one sample, sequenced in a study of CD8+CD57+ T cells in acquired aplastic anemia. CDR3 and TCR beta VDJ profiling relied on genomic DNA as the template. TCRdb analysed the reads with MiXCR anew, one entry per CDR3 protein. The table shows more than 250,000 distinct CDR3 sequences, with 56% occurring only once. Sequenced: sorted CD4+, CD8+, or CD8+CD57+ T cells (not recorded which) from PBMCs. The receptor source for this set is a human donor with severe aplastic anemia or a healthy control (not recorded which).

This clonotype was seen only a few times. V is TRBV20-1 and J is TRBJ1-4, with D possibly matching TRBD1 (6 bases). Trimming pared 1 base from V and 7 bases from J, leaving 10 bases between. Germline CDR1 reads DFQATT; CDR2 reads SNEGSKA (reference sequence). This CDR3 spans 13 amino acids. In DNA, the CDR3 is TGCAGTGCTAGAGCGGTGACAGGTGAAAAACTGTTTTTT. This gives the protein CSARAVTGEKLFF.

This chain connects TRBV25-1 to TRBJ2-3; 9 bases are shared with TRBD2. This CDR3 contains 14 residues. J gave up 3 bases and V 4 bases, and 2 bases lay outside the gene matches. CDR1 and CDR2 (germline): MGHDK, SYGVNS. CDR3 DNA sequence: TGTGCCAGCAGTGTTAGCGGGAGAACAGATACGCAGTATTTT. This translates into CASSVSGRTDTQYF.

This clonotype was found many times. The J gene is TRBJ2-5, the V gene TRBV12-3 or TRBV12-4; TRBD2 might be the D (5 bases). V lost 5 bases and J 0 bases, leaving 13 bases between the germline ends. This CDR3 has 15 amino acids. The CDR3 region has the DNA TGTGCCAGCAGTCCAAAGACTAAGTACCAAGAGACCCAGTACTTC. The encoded protein is CASSPKTKYQETQYF.

This clonotype was seen more than once but under ten times. The chain has TRBV19 and TRBJ2-2; D might be TRBD1 (6 bases). The length of the CDR3 is 15 residues. Germline CDR1 LNHDA, CDR2 SQIVND (reference sequence). Trimming left V 4 bases short and J 3 bases short, with 12 bases between. CDR3 DNA: TGTGCCAGTAGTACGGACAGAGGATACACCGGGGAGCTGTTTTTT. Translated: CASSTDRGYTGELFF.